The TCR beta chain under discussion was sequenced for a study of T-cell reconstitution after alpha-beta-depleted transplantation in children. General study results and limits: Expanded graft clones numbering several hundred reportedly gave rise to alpha-beta T cells about two months after transplant. The authors attributed T-cell counts and diversity one year after transplant mostly to newly produced T cells.

This clonotype was observed many times. Its antigen remains unknown. This CDR3 region has 12 residues. The V gene's germline CDR1 is DFQATT and CDR2 SNEGSKA (reference sequence). V lost 1 base, J lost 4 bases, and 5 bases lay in between. The library targeted TCRbeta and was prepared with unique molecular identifiers. TCRdb re-called the PCR reads through MiXCR, storing one row per CDR3 protein. This sample has about 440,000 distinct CDR3 sequences, with 43% found just once. The chain combines TRBV20-1 with TRBJ2-1; D call uncertain. This TCR was sampled from a girl aged 2 to 10 with aplastic anemia, due to receive a stem cell transplant. The sequencing used PBMCs, collected before TCRalphabeta/CD19-depleted stem cell transplant. The CDR3 region is CSARGLYNEQFF. CDR3 coding DNA: TGCAGTGCTAGAGGACTGTACAATGAGCAGTTCTTC.